This TCR beta chain was retrieved from a study of blood T cells in healthy people across ages. Findings and caveats of the study: Estimates drawn from one million T cells were deemed to understate diversity.

The germline V and J ends were trimmed by 5 bases and 0 bases, with 14 bases remaining between them. CDR3 length: 16 residues. A second PCR, run for roughly 6 to 11 cycles, used a sample-barcoded 5' primer plus a J-beta primer mix. TCRdb processed the 5' RACE reads anew with MiXCR; each CDR3 protein has one entry. Of 600,000 to 900,000 distinct CDR3 sequences in the sample, about a quarter were seen once. Of note for this clonotype: As yet, its antigen is unknown.

The sample was also linked to a second study, of T cells of mothers and their children.

Sequenced: blood. V gene TRBV12-3 or TRBV12-4 combines with J gene TRBJ2-4, with D perhaps given as TRBD1 or TRBD2 (5 bases each). The TCR sequence derives from a boy between 10 and 17 years old in good health. CDR3 coding DNA: TGTGCCAGCAGTACTGCAGGGAGTTCAGCCAAAAACATTCAGTACTTC. This codes for CASSTAGSSAKNIQYF.